Listed here are 26 T cell receptor beta chains from one sample, sequenced in a study of early stage breast cancer tumors. Libraries were prepared by immunoSEQ multiplex PCR; TCRdb keeps only in-frame clonotypes and omits some of them. The sample contains 25,000 to 30,000 clones, 72% of which appear only once. Sequenced sample: blood. These TCRs come from a person between 50 and 60 years old with breast cancer.

This clone has a handful of counts. The CDR3 nucleotides read TGTGCCAGCAAGGGGACACCCCTGGAGCAGTACTTC. Translated, it gives CASKGTPLEQYF. V and J are TRBV2 and TRBJ2-7, with D perhaps matching TRBD1 (6 bases). This CDR3 is 12 amino acids long. Germline V gene lookup returns CDR1 SNHLY and CDR2 FYNNEI. Trimming removed 7 bases from V and 7 bases from J, with 14 bases in between.

This clone came up a few times. The chain links TRBV4-1 to TRBJ1-1, with 8 nucleotides matching TRBD1. CDR1 and CDR2 from the germline V gene are MGHRA and YSYEKL. Trimming removed 2 bases from V and 0 bases from J; junction bases left unmatched: 14. The CDR3 is 19 residues long. The CDR3 loop reads CASSQLFRQGRGMNTEAFF. The CDR3 DNA reads TGCGCCAGCAGCCAACTCTTTCGACAGGGGCGGGGAATGAACACTGAAGCTTTCTTT.

This clone was picked up a small number of times. The J gene is TRBJ1-2, the V gene TRBV2; maybe TRBD1 (5 bases). The CDR3 length is 11 residues. Trimming removed 7 bases at V and 7 bases at J, with 10 bases between. The germline V gene has CDR1 SNHLY and CDR2 FYNNEI. The CDR3 sequence: CASTLGGGYTF. The CDR3 DNA reads TGTGCCAGCACCTTGGGGGGTGGCTACACCTTC.

This clone was picked up a small number of times. The CDR3 here is CASSYSTASVSYEQYF. The CDR3 DNA is TGTGCCAGCAGTTACTCTACAGCTAGCGTTTCCTACGAGCAGTACTTC. The chain recombines TRBV6-5 with TRBJ2-7; D is possibly TRBD2 (6 bases). The CDR3 totals 16 residues. Per the germline V gene, CDR1 is MNHEY and CDR2 is SVGAGI. V was clipped by 0 bases and J by 1 base, with 13 bases between them.

The rearrangement links TRBV5-4 to TRBJ2-5; D not resolved. The CDR3 extends over 12 amino acids. Per the germline V gene, CDR1 is SGHNT and CDR2 is YYREEE (reference sequence). V was shortened by 2 bases and J by 2 bases, with 4 bases between the two germline ends. This chain's CDR3 is CASSLIQETQYF. For the CDR3, the DNA is TGTGCCAGCAGCTTAATTCAAGAGACCCAGTACTTC.

The chain couples TRBV19 to TRBJ2-6; D unresolved. Germline V gene sequence: CDR1 LNHDA, CDR2 SQIVND (reference sequence). The CDR3 spans 17 residues. V lost 5 bases to trimming and J lost 1 base, with 15 bases between them. The CDR3 DNA sequence: TGTGCCAGTAGTTGGGTACTAACCTTTTCTGGGGCCAACGTCCTGACTTTC. Translated, it gives CASSWVLTFSGANVLTF.

The chain has TRBV9 and TRBJ2-1, with D possibly matching TRBD1 (5 bases). Trimming shortened V by 0 bases and J by 0 bases, and 10 bases separated the two germline ends. Germline CDR1 is SGDLS and CDR2 is YYNGEE. The CDR3 extends over 16 amino acids. CDR3 sequence: CASSVDGDSSYNEQFF. CDR3 DNA: TGTGCCAGCAGCGTAGACGGCGACAGCTCCTACAATGAGCAGTTCTTC.

The chain carries TRBV18 and TRBJ1-5, with D tentatively TRBD1 (5 bases). This CDR3 spans 12 amino acids. V lost 3 bases and J lost 5, with 5 bases in between. Germline-derived CDR1 and CDR2 are KGHSH and LQKENI. The CDR3 bases are TGTGCCAGCTCACCGGGGGATCAGCCCCAGCATTTT. The encoded protein is CASSPGDQPQHF.

V and J are TRBV5-1 and TRBJ2-1, with TRBD2 identical over 11 bases. With V trimmed by 0 bases and J by 5 bases, 4 bases remained unmatched. The CDR3 has 16 residues. Germline CDR1 reads SGHRS; CDR2 reads YFSETQ. CDR3 sequence: CASSLGTSGRDNEQFF. Written as DNA, the CDR3 is TGCGCCAGCAGCTTGGGGACTAGCGGGCGCGACAATGAGCAGTTCTTC.

The chain's CDR3 is CASSLDSDVWGNQPQHF. The CDR3 region has the DNA TGTGCCAGCAGCTTAGATAGTGATGTTTGGGGGAATCAGCCCCAGCATTTT. The rearrangement joins TRBV7-8 to TRBJ1-5; tentative D call: TRBD1 (5 bases). The CDR3 totals 17 residues. The V end was cut by 1 base, the J end by 4 bases, with 17 bases between. The germline V gene encodes CDR1 SGHVS and CDR2 FQNEAQ.

The chain joins TRBV27 to TRBJ2-1; D is perhaps TRBD2 (5 bases). The CDR3 consists of 14 residues. The V end lost 6 bases, the J end lost 4 bases, and 13 bases lay between the germline ends. From germline, CDR1 is MNHEY and CDR2 SMNVEV (reference sequence). Written as DNA, the CDR3 is TGTGCCAGCAGACCCCCGGACTCGTACAATGAGCAGTTCTTC. This sequence encodes CASRPPDSYNEQFF.

The gene calls are TRBV5-1 and TRBJ2-7; 8 nucleotides line up with TRBD2. Looked up from germline, CDR1 is SGHRS and CDR2 is YFSETQ. V was pared by 4 bases and J by 7 bases, with 16 bases of the junction left unmatched. This CDR3 has 16 residues. This chain's CDR3 is CASSDTGGAGGREQYF. The DNA of the CDR3 is TGCGCCAGCAGCGACACCGGGGGGGCGGGAGGTCGTGAGCAGTACTTC.

The rearrangement joins TRBV11-3 to TRBJ2-5, with D hard to call. V was clipped by 3 bases and J by 2 bases, with 7 bases between them. Looked up from germline, CDR1 is SGHNT and CDR2 is YENEEA. The CDR3 covers 13 residues. The CDR3 sequence is CASSFYRQETQYF. The CDR3 DNA is TGTGCCAGCAGCTTTTATAGGCAAGAGACCCAGTACTTC.

J is TRBJ1-2 and V is TRBV5-6, with unresolved D. Germline V gene lookup returns CDR1 SGHDT and CDR2 YYEEEE. The V and J ends lost 4 bases and 4 bases respectively, with 14 bases between them. The CDR3 length is 14 residues. The CDR3 DNA follows: TGTGCCAGCAGCATGCTAGGTTCGGCCTATGGCTACACCTTC. It specifies CASSMLGSAYGYTF.

This sequence joins TRBV5-4 and TRBJ2-1; tentatively, D is TRBD1 (5 bases). Trimming left V 4 bases short and J 2 bases short, with 16 bases between. CDR1 and CDR2 (germline): SGHNT, YYREEE (reference sequence). This CDR3 region has 16 residues. The CDR3 spells CASSPRVRTPYNEQFF. CDR3 nucleotides: TGTGCCAGCAGCCCCAGGGTGAGAACACCCTACAATGAGCAGTTCTTC.

The genes are TRBV7-9 and TRBJ1-1; D is undetermined. CDR1 is SEHNR, CDR2 FQNEAQ, per germline (reference sequence). Trimming shortened V by 4 bases and J by 7 bases, and 7 bases separated the two germline ends. This CDR3 has 11 amino acids. This CDR3 is CASSSALEAFF. In DNA form, the CDR3 reads TGTGCCAGCAGCTCCGCCCTTGAAGCTTTCTTT. The whole variable domain, filled in from reference TRBV7-9 and TRBJ1-1, reads DTGVSQNPRHKITKRGQNVTFRCDPISEHNRLYWYRQTLGQGPEFLTYFQNEAQLEKSRLLSDRFSAERPKGSFSTLEIQRTEQGDSAMYLCASSSALEAFFGQGTRLTVV.

The chain carries TRBV6-6 and TRBJ1-4; TRBD1 aligns across 9 bases. The germline V gene encodes CDR1 MNHNY and CDR2 SVGAGI (reference sequence). The V gene end was trimmed by 0 bases and the J gene end by 14 bases; junction bases not matched to a gene: 10. The CDR3 covers 15 residues. The CDR3 DNA sequence: TGTGCCAGCAGTTACTCGTCCGGGACAGGGAAAGTCCTGTTTTTT. Amino acid sequence: CASSYSSGTGKVLFF.

This clone came up a few times. This sequence joins TRBV6-5 and TRBJ2-7; 8 positions agree with TRBD2. The CDR3 loop spans 15 amino acids. The J segment lost 7 bases and the V segment lost 0 bases, leaving 8 bases of the junction unmatched. In germline, CDR1 is MNHEY, CDR2 SVGAGI. The CDR3 DNA sequence: TGTGCCAGCAGTTACTCAGAAGCGGGAGCAATGGAGCAGTACTTC. Translation gives CASSYSEAGAMEQYF.

The chain links TRBV19 to TRBJ1-3, with D unresolved. CDR1 and CDR2 (germline): LNHDA, SQIVND (reference sequence). Trimming stripped 9 bases from V and 0 bases from J, with 12 bases between. CDR3 length equals 14 residues. The chain's CDR3 is CASGPLASGNTIYF. The CDR3 coding sequence is TGTGCCAGCGGGCCGCTCGCCTCTGGAAACACCATATATTTT.

By sample share, this clone is medium-sized (0.01 to 0.1%). The rearrangement joins TRBV2 to TRBJ2-7; TRBD2 is a possible D gene (6 bases). Trimming removed 5 bases at V and 4 bases at J, with 21 bases between. The CDR3 contains 16 residues. Germline V gives CDR1 SNHLY, CDR2 FYNNEI. Here the CDR3 DNA reads TGTGCCAGCAGTAAGTCCGGGACTTACTCTCCTTACGAGCAGTACTTC. This sequence encodes CASSKSGTYSPYEQYF.

The chain has TRBV15 and TRBJ2-1; weak D call: TRBD1 (5 bases). V was clipped by 3 bases and J by 2 bases, with 11 bases between them. The CDR3 length is 15 residues. Germline CDR1 reads LNHNV; CDR2 reads YYDKDF (reference sequence). The CDR3 DNA is TGTGCCACCAGCAGCGGCAGGGAAGCCTACAATGAGCAGTTCTTC. Its translation: CATSSGREAYNEQFF.

This sequence joins TRBV5-1 and TRBJ2-1; no clear D. The CDR3 is 11 residues long. Germline CDR1 is SGHRS and CDR2 is YFSETQ. Trimming removed 4 bases from V and 8 bases from J, with 7 bases in between. The CDR3 nucleotides read TGCGCCAGCAGCCACCTGGATGAGCAGTTCTTC. Its translation: CASSHLDEQFF.

This clone has more than one count but fewer than ten. The rearrangement uses TRBV10-3 and TRBJ1-5, with 7 bases fitting TRBD1. Trimming removed 8 bases from V and 2 bases from J; junction bases left unmatched: 0. Germline CDR1 ENHRY, CDR2 SYGVKD. The CDR3 runs to 12 residues. The CDR3 region has the DNA TGTGCCATCGGACAGGGCAATCAGCCCCAGCATTTT. Translation gives CAIGQGNQPQHF.

The V call is TRBV18, the J call TRBJ1-2; no clear D. The CDR3 is 13 residues long. The V and J ends lost 2 bases and 4 bases respectively, with 8 bases between them. Germline V CDR1 and CDR2: KGHSH, LQKENI. CDR3 DNA: TGTGCCAGCTCACCAACGGGAGGCTATGGCTACACCTTC. Translated, it gives CASSPTGGYGYTF.

This clone showed up just a few times. The CDR3, as DNA: TGCGCCAGCAGTGAGTCCACTAGCGGGATAAGGTACAATGAGCAGTTCTTC. Protein product: CASSESTSGIRYNEQFF. V and J are TRBV10-2 and TRBJ2-1; 10 positions match TRBD2. Germline V CDR1 and CDR2: WSHSY, SAAADI. The CDR3 has 17 residues. After removal of 0 bases from V and 4 bases from J, the junction contained 6 bases not matched to a gene.

The chain joins TRBV5-1 to TRBJ2-3, with D uncertain. The CDR3 has 19 residues. The germline V gene encodes CDR1 SGHRS and CDR2 YFSETQ. The germline V and J ends were trimmed by 0 bases and 2 bases, with 22 bases remaining between them. CDR3 region: CASSLAILPGVSLTDTQYF. CDR3 DNA: TGCGCCAGCAGCTTGGCCATCTTACCGGGCGTTTCCCTCACAGATACGCAGTATTTT.